Listed here is a single TCR beta chain. Its antigen is currently unknown. The CDR3 contains 12 residues. Deletions cut 2 bases from V and 3 bases from J, with 4 bases between. Germline CDR1 is SEHNR and CDR2 is FQNEAQ (reference sequence). This sample stems from a study of STAT5B mutations in CD4+ large granular lymphocyte leukemia. Study observations and caveats: CD4-sorted patient repertoires seemed more clonal than healthy CD4+ repertoires. Top patient clones used TRBV06 genes more often: 8/27 versus 2/35 in controls. Without HLA matching, higher CD4+ than CD8+ T-LGLL clonality could reflect small sample size.

Study processing details: The detection floor for productive clonotype frequency was 2.59 x 10-5. The protocol was immunoSEQ multiplex PCR, while the TCRdb copy is restricted to in-frame clones and leaves out a portion. The V and J calls and the clone size are those of that table, but D and trimming were determined from the DNA. The sample contains under 40,000 clones, roughly 84% of which appear only once. The receptor was isolated from a human donor in good health. The chain recombines TRBV7-9 with TRBJ2-5; D uncertain. The sequenced material came from CD4+ T cells from blood buffy coats. The CDR3 DNA follows: TGTGCCAGCAGCTTATGGAAAGAGACCCAGTACTTC. Protein: CASSLWKETQYF.